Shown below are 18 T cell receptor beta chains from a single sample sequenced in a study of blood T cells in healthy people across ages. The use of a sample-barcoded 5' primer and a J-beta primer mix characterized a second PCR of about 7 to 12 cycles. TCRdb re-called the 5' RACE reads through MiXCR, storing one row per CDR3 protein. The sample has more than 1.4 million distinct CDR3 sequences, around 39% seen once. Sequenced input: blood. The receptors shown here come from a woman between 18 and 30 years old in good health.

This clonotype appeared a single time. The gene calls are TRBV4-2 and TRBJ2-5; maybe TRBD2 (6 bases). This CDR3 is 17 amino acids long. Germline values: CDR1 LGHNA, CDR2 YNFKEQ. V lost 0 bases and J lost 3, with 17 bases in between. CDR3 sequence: CASSQDPGGAEKETQYF. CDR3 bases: TGTGCCAGCAGCCAAGACCCTGGCGGGGCCGAAAAAGAGACCCAGTACTTC.

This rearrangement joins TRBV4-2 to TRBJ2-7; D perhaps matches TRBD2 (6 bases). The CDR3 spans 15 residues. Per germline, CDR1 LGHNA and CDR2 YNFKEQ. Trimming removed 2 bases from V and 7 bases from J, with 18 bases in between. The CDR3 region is CASSQLNSGLREQYF. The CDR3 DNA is TGTGCCAGCAGCCAACTCAATAGCGGTCTTCGTGAGCAGTACTTC.

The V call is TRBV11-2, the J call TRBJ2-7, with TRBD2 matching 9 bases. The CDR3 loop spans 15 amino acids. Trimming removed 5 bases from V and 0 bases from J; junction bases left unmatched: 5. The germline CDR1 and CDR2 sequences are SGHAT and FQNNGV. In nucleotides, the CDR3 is TGTGCCAGCAGCCGACTAGCGGTCAACTCCTACGAGCAGTACTTC. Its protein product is CASSRLAVNSYEQYF.

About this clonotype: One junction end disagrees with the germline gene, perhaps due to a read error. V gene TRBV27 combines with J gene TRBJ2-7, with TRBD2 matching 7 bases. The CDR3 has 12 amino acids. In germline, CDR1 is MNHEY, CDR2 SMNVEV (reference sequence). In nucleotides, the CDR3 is TGTGCCGTCCGCGGGAGCTCCTACGGGCAGTACTTC. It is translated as CAVRGSSYGQYF.

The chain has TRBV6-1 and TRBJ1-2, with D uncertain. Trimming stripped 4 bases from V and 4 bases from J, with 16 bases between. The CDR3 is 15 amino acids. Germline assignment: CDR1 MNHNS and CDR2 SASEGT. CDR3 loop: CASSVAAREVYGYTF. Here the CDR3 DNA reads TGTGCCAGCAGTGTAGCGGCCCGGGAGGTCTATGGCTACACCTTC.

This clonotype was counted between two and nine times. In nucleotides, the CDR3 is TGTGCCAGCAGCAATAATCCTAGCCTCAGCTCCTACAATGAGCAGTTCTTC. This gives the protein CASSNNPSLSSYNEQFF. V gene TRBV7-7 combines with J gene TRBJ2-1, with D possibly matching TRBD2 (5 bases). The germline gives CDR1 SSHAT, CDR2 FNYEAQ (reference sequence). With 5 bases removed from V and 0 bases from J, the gap between germline ends came to 17 bases. The CDR3 runs to 17 residues.

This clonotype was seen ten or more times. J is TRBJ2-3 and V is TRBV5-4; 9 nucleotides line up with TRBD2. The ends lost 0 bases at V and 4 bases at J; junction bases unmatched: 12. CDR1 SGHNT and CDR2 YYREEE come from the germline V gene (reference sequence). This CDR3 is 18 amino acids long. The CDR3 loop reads CASSLDLGGGGEPDTQYF. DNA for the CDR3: TGTGCCAGCAGCTTGGATCTTGGAGGCGGGGGGGAACCAGATACGCAGTATTTT.

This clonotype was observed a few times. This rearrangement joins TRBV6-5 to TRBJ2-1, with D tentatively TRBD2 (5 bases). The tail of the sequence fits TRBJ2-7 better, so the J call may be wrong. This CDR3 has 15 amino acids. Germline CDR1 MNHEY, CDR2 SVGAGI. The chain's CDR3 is CASSYSGILYNEQYF. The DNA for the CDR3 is TGTGCCAGCAGTTACAGCGGAATTCTTTACAATGAGCAGTACTTC.

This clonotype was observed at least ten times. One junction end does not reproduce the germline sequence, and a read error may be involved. The CDR3 protein is CASSLENNEQFF. CDR3 bases: TGTGCCAGCAGCCTAGAGAACAATGAGCAGTTCTTC. V and J are TRBV5-1 and TRBJ2-1, with D unclear. Per the germline V gene, CDR1 is SGHRS and CDR2 is YFSETQ. The CDR3 is made up of 12 amino acids. Drawing the rest from reference TRBV5-1 and TRBJ2-1, the complete variable domain is KAGVTQTPRYLIKTRGQQVTLSCSPISGHRSVSWYQQTPGQGLQFLFEYFSETQRNKGNFPGRFSGRQFSNSRSEMNVSTLELGDSALYLCASSLENNEQFFGPGTRLTVL.

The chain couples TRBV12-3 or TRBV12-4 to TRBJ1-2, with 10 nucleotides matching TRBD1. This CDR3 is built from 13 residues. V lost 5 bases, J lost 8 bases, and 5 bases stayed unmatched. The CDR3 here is CASSGGQGLGYTF. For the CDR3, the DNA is TGTGCCAGCAGTGGGGGACAGGGGCTGGGCTACACCTTC.

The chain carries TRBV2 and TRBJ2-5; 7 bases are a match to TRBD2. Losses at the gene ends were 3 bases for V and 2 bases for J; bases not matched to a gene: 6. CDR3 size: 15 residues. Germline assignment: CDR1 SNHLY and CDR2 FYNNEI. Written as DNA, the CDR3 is TGTGCCAGCAGTGATGTGTGGGGGGGACAAGAGACCCAGTACTTC. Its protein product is CASSDVWGGQETQYF.

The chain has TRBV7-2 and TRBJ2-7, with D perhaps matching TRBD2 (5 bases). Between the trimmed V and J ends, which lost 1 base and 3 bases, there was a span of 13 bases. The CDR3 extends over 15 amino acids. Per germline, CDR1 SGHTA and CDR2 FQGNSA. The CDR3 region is CASSLVARGNYEQYF. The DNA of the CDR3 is TGTGCCAGCAGCTTAGTGGCCCGGGGTAACTACGAGCAGTACTTC.

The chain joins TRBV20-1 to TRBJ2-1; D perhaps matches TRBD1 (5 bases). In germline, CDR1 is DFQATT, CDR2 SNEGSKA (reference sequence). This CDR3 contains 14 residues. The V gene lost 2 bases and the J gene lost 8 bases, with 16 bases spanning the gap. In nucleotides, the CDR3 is TGCAGTGCTAGACGTGGGGCGGCATCCCATGAGCAGTTCTTC. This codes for CSARRGAASHEQFF.

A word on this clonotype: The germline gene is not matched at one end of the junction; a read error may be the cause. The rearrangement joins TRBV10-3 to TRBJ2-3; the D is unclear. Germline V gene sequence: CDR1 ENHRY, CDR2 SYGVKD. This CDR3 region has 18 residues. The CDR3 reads CATSSKIVGQAGKDTQYF. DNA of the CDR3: TGTGCCACCAGTAGCAAGATAGTAGGGCAGGCTGGGAAAGATACGCAGTATTTT.

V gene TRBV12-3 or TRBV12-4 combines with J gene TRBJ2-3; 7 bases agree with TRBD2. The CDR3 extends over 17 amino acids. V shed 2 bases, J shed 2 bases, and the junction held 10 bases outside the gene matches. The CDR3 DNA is TGTGCCAGCAGTTTAAGGGAGGGTTTTACAGTCACAGATACGCAGTATTTT. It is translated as CASSLREGFTVTDTQYF.

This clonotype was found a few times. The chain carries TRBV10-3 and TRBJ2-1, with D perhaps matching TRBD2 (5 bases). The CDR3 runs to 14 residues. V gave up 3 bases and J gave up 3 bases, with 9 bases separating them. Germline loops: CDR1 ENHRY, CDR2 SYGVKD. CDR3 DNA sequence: TGTGCCATCAGTGACGGAGGCCTCTACAATGAGCAGTTCTTC. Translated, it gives CAISDGGLYNEQFF.

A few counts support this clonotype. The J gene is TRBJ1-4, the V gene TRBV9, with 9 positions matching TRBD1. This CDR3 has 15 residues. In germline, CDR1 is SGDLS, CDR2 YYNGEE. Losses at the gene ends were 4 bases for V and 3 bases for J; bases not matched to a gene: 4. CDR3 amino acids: CASSPRTGANEKLFF. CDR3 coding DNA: TGTGCCAGCAGCCCCCGGACAGGGGCTAATGAAAAACTGTTTTTT.

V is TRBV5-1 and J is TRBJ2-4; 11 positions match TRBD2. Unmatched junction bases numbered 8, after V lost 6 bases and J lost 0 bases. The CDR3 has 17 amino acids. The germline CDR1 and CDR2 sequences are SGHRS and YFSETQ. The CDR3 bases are TGCGCCAGCAAACTAACTAGCGGGGGACTAGCCAAAAACATTCAGTACTTC. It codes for CASKLTSGGLAKNIQYF.